This note documents a single T cell receptor (beta chain) sequence. These data come from a study of blood T cell repertoires in COVID-19. Background on the study: PBMCs, B-cell-depleted T cells, or T cells provided the cDNA or gDNA that made up the material.

Seattle patients were enrolled while actively infected and followed longitudinally. Here immunoSEQ multiplex PCR was the method, and the copy in TCRdb shows in-frame clones only, minus some. The sample carries about 63,000 clones, 81% recorded once. The V gene's germline CDR1 is LGHDT and CDR2 YNNKEL (reference sequence). The V segment lost 5 bases and the J segment 0 bases; nucleotides outside the gene matches: 3. This CDR3 spans 15 amino acids. This TCR was recovered from a man aged 60 to 69 with COVID-19, enrolled during active disease. Sequenced sample: peripheral blood. This chain joins TRBV3-1 (or the pseudogene TRBV3-2) and TRBJ2-4, with 8 bases that match TRBD2. The CDR3 sequence is CASSGAGEAKNIQYF. CDR3 coding DNA: TGTGCCAGCAGCGGAGCGGGGGAAGCCAAAAACATTCAGTACTTC.